The source of this T cell receptor (beta chain) is a study of blood T cell repertoires in COVID-19. Study at large: The samples span acute and convalescent COVID-19 from the United States, Italy and Spain. The analysed material was cDNA or gDNA that came from T cells, B-cell-depleted T cells, or PBMCs.

Authors' methods: Amplification with reference gene primers provided the estimates of nucleated cell counts. TCRdb keeps only in-frame clones here, not all; method: immunoSEQ multiplex PCR. For V, J and clone size, that table is used; D and trimming come from the DNA. The data hold some 130,000 clones, with around 88% observed a single time. The CDR3 runs 15 residues. V lost 5 bases to trimming and J lost 2 bases, with 15 bases between them. Germline CDR1 and CDR2: LNHNV and YYDKDF (reference sequence). The sequenced sample consisted of peripheral blood. This chain joins TRBV15 and TRBJ2-5; possible D gene TRBD1, 7 bases. The sequence derives from a woman aged 50 to 60 who had recovered from COVID-19. CDR3 DNA: TGTGCCACCAGCCTTGGGCCAGGGGGGCAAGAGACCCAGTACTTC. Encoded protein: CATSLGPGGQETQYF.